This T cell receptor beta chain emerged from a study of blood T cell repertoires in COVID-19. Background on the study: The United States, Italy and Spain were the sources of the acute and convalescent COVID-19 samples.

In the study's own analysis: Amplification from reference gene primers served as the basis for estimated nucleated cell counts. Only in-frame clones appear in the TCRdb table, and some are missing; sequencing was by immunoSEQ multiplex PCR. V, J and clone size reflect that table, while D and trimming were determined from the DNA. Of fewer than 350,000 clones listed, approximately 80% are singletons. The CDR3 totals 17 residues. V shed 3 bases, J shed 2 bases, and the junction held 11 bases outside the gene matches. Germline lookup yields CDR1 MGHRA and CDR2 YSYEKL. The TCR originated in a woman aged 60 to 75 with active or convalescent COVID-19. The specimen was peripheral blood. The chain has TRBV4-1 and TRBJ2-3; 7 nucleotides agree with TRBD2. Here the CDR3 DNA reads TGCGCCAGCAGCCATTCCCGCGCTAGCGGATCCACAGATACGCAGTATTTT. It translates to CASSHSRASGSTDTQYF.